Detailed here is one T cell receptor (beta chain). This entry belongs to a study of blood T cell repertoires in COVID-19. The overall study: COVID-19 samples from acute and convalescent phases originated in the United States, Italy and Spain.

This table comes from immunoSEQ multiplex PCR, and its TCRdb copy is limited to in-frame clones, with some not included. The sample contains about 380,000 clones, approximately 90% of which appear only once. The germline gives CDR1 SGHDT, CDR2 YYEEEE. V was pared by 1 base and J by 1 base, with 5 bases between. The CDR3 is 14 amino acids. The chain is built from TRBV5-6 and TRBJ2-2, with D unclear. Source material: PBMCs or T cells enriched from blood (not recorded which). The TCR comes from a woman between 18 and 30 years old who had recovered from COVID-19. CDR3 protein: CASSLFLNTGELFF. CDR3 bases: TGTGCCAGCAGCTTGTTTCTGAACACCGGGGAGCTGTTTTTT.